This T cell receptor (beta chain) emerged from a study of T cell changes during pregnancy in multiple sclerosis. The data were produced by immunoSEQ multiplex PCR, yet TCRdb's version contains in-frame clones alone and is incomplete. The sample records approximately 110,000 clones, roughly nine tenths being singletons. The V segment lost 1 base and the J segment 0 bases; nucleotides outside the gene matches: 6. Germline-derived CDR1 and CDR2 are SGHVS and FNYEAQ. This CDR3 comprises 17 residues. The receptor comes from a female donor with multiple sclerosis, enrolled in a pregnancy study. The chain carries TRBV7-6 and TRBJ2-7; TRBD2 agrees at 10 bases. This sample comprised peripheral blood, obtained after pregnancy. The CDR3 sequence: CASSLELAGPSSYEQYF. The CDR3 DNA sequence: TGTGCCAGCAGCTTAGAACTAGCGGGGCCGAGCTCCTACGAGCAGTACTTC.